This is a list of T cell receptor beta chains from one sample in a study of T-cell memory formation after mild COVID-19. TCRdb analysed the 5' RACE reads with MiXCR anew, one entry per CDR3 protein. The sample carries 400,000 to 500,000 distinct CDR3 sequences, approximately 25% recorded once. Material for sequencing was PBMCs or a T cell subset sorted from them (not recorded which). The receptors originated from an adult woman who had mild COVID-19 (a few samples of this study predate the infection). Cell type and time point are not known. CDR3s include the opening cysteine and the closing phenylalanine or tryptophan. The D gene is left open where the match is weak. Clone size is not always given. Where it is, it says once, few, many or a class for expanded clones.

CDR3aa,CDR3nt,d_gene,v_gene,j_gene,abundance
CASLGPATDTQYF,TGTGCCAGTTTGGGACCGGCAACAGATACGCAGTATTTT,.,TRBV7-9,TRBJ2-3,few
CASSLQDRLQSEQFF,TGTGCCAGCAGTTTACAGGACAGACTACAAAGTGAGCAGTTCTTC,.,TRBV28,TRBJ2-1,.
CASSPKNRNQPQHF,TGTGCCAGCAGTCCGAAAAATCGCAATCAGCCCCAGCATTTT,.,TRBV6-6,TRBJ1-5,.
CASSHTPILTGNQPQHF,TGTGCCAGCAGTCACACCCCAATCCTTACCGGGAATCAGCCCCAGCATTTT,.,TRBV6-5,TRBJ1-5,.
CASSGRGGSEGEKLFF,TGCGCCAGCAGCGGCCGGGGGGGCTCGGAAGGGGAAAAACTGTTTTTT,.,TRBV4-1,TRBJ1-4,few
CASSQDLWRSGRSESQYF,TGCGCCAGCAGCCAAGATCTTTGGCGAAGCGGGCGATCGGAATCCCAGTACTTC,.,TRBV4-3,TRBJ2-5,few
CSVEFIGKETQYF,TGCAGCGTTGAATTCATTGGAAAGGAGACCCAGTACTTC,.,TRBV29-1,TRBJ2-5,few
CASSLVPPTLGNQPQHF,TGTGCCAGCAGTCTCGTCCCGCCTACACTGGGAAATCAGCCCCAGCATTTT,.,TRBV27,TRBJ1-5,.
CASSQEGEWGTDTQYF,TGCGCCAGCAGCCAAGAAGGGGAGTGGGGCACAGATACGCAGTATTTT,.,TRBV4-3,TRBJ2-3,.
CASSLTGRSYNEQFF,TGCGCCAGCAGCTTAACGGGACGCTCCTACAATGAGCAGTTCTTC,.,TRBV5-1,TRBJ2-1,few
CASSRGQGRANQPQHF,TGTGCCAGCAGCCGAGGACAGGGCCGGGCGAATCAGCCCCAGCATTTT,TRBD1,TRBV6-6,TRBJ1-5,few
CSASPGQGLGDYGYTF,TGCAGTGCTTCCCCGGGACAGGGATTAGGGGACTATGGCTACACCTTC,TRBD1,TRBV20-1,TRBJ1-2,.
CASSSVPLGPQHF,TGTGCCAGCAGCTCCGTACCCCTCGGGCCCCAGCATTTT,.,TRBV5-5,TRBJ1-5,.
CASSPDSKNTEAFF,TGTGCCAGCAGCCCGGACAGTAAGAACACTGAAGCTTTCTTT,.,TRBV4-2,TRBJ1-1,.
CASSPPSAGAETQYF,TGTGCCAGCTCACCCCCGTCGGCCGGGGCGGAGACCCAGTACTTC,.,TRBV18,TRBJ2-5,.
CASSPIPAQQLETQYF,TGTGCCAGCAGCCCGATTCCGGCCCAGCAGTTAGAGACCCAGTACTTC,.,TRBV7-8,TRBJ2-5,few
CAISGQGEVGNYGYTF,TGTGCCATCAGTGGACAGGGTGAAGTAGGTAACTATGGCTACACCTTC,TRBD1,TRBV10-3,TRBJ1-2,once